This T cell receptor beta chain came from a study of human T cells and chemical hapten exposure. Study as a whole: Predominantly women, the patients had alopecia areata, totalis or universalis. Study conclusions and caveats: The number of TCRs over 1 in 1000 frequency stayed unchanged after DPC.

Points on this clonotype: The antigen is not known.

The library put unique molecular identifiers onto individual cDNA molecules. TCRdb reprocessed the RACE reads via MiXCR and lists one record per CDR3 protein. The data show roughly 380,000 distinct CDR3 sequences, with approximately 4.4% seen just once and approximately 2.3% held by the top ten. Time point here: patch test 1, 2 weeks after DPC sensitization. Treatment described: therapeutic diphenylcyclopropenone sensitization with weekly scalp DPC. The material sequenced was whole blood, taken in connection with sensitization to the hapten diphenylcyclopropenone (DPC). This receptor was obtained from a woman aged 45-59 years with alopecia areata. Some clones in this sample may be carry-over from other donors' samples.

Here the CDR3 reads CASSVDPYNEQFF. The CDR3 DNA reads as TGTGCCAGCAGCGTAGATCCCTACAATGAGCAGTTCTTC. This rearrangement joins TRBV9 to TRBJ2-1; D unresolved. The ends were cut back, 0 bases at V and 2 bases at J, with 3 bases in the middle. CDR3 length equals 13 residues. Germline lookup yields CDR1 SGDLS and CDR2 YYNGEE.